The TCR beta chain described here comes from a study of radiation and T cells in renal cell carcinoma. Time point: blood 4 weeks post-SBRT, at nephrectomy. As for treatment: 15 Gy SBRT to primary tumor, nephrectomy 4 weeks later. Generated by immunoSEQ multiplex PCR, the TCRdb table keeps only in-frame clones and is missing some. The sample consists of approximately 43,000 clones, roughly 80% of them appearing once. Sequencing used blood, obtained from a patient whose treatment included radiotherapy and nephrectomy. This TCR derives from a woman aged 70-85 years with renal cell carcinoma.

The CDR3 protein is CASSQDPTSRNEQFF. The CDR3 DNA reads as TGCGCCAGCAGCCAAGACCCGACTAGCAGAAATGAGCAGTTCTTC. The chain recombines TRBV4-3 with TRBJ2-1; TRBD2 agrees at 7 bases. The germline gives CDR1 LGHNA, CDR2 YSLEER. Trimming cost V 0 bases and J 7 bases; bases outside gene matches: 6. The CDR3 has 15 amino acids.